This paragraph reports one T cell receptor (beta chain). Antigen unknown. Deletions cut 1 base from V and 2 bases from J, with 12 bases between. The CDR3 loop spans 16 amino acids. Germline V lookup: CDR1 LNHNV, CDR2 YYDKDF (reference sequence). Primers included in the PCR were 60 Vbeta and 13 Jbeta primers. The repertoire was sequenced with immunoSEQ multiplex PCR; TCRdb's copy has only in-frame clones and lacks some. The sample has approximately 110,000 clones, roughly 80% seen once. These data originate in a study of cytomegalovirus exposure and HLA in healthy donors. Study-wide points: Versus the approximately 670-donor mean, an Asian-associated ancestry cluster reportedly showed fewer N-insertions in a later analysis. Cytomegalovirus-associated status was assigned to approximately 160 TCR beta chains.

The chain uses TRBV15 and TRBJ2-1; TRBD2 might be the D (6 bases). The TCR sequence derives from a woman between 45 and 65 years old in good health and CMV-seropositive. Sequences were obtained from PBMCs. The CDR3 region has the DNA TGTGCCACCAGCAGAGCTCCCGGGGGTCCCTACAATGAGCAGTTCTTC. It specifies CATSRAPGGPYNEQFF.